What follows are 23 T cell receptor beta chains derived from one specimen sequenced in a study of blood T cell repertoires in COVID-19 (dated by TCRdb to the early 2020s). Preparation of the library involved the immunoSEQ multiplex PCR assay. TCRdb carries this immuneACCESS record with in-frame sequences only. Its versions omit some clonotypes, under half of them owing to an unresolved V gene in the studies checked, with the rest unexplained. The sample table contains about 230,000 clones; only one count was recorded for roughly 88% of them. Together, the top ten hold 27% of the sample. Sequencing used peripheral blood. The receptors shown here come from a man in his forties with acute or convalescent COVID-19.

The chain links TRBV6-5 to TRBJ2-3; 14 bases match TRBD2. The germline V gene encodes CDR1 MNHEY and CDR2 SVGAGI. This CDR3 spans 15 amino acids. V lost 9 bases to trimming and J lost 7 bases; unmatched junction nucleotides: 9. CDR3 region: CASGDGLAGGNTQYF. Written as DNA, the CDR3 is TGTGCCAGTGGAGATGGACTAGCGGGAGGTAATACGCAGTATTTT.

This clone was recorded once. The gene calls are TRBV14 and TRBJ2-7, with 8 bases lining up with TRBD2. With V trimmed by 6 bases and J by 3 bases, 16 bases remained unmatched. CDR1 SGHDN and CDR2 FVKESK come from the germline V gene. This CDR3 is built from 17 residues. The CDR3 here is CASSRMFTSGINYEQYF. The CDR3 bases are TGTGCCAGCAGTCGAATGTTCACTAGCGGTATTAACTACGAGCAGTACTTC.

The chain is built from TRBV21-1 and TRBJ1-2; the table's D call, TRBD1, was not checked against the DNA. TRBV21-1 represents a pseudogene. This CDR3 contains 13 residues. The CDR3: CASSFDRGYGYTF. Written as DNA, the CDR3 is TGTGCCAGCAGCTTCGACAGGGGGTATGGCTACACCTTC.

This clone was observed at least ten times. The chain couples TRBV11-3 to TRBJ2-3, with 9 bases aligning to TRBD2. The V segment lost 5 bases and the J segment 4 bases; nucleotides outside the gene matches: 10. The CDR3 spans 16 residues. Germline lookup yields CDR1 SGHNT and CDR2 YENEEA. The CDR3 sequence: CASSRISGSGADTQYF. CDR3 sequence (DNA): TGTGCCAGCAGCCGAATTAGCGGGAGTGGGGCAGATACGCAGTATTTT.

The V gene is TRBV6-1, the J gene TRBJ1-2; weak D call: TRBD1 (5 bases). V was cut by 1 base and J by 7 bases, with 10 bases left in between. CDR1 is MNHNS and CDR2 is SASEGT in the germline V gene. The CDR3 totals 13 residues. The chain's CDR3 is CASSEGETVGYTF. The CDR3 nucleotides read TGTGCCAGCAGTGAAGGTGAGACAGTTGGCTACACCTTC.

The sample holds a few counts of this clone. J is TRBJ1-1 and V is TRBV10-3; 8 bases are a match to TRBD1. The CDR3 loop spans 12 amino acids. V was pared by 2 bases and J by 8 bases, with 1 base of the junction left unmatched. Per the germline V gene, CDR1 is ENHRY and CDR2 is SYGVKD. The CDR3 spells CAISERDREAFF. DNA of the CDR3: TGTGCCATCAGTGAGAGGGACAGGGAAGCTTTCTTT.

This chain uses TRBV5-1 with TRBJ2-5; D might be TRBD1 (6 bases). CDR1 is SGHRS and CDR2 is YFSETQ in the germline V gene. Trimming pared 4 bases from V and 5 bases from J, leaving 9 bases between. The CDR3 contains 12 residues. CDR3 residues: CASSIQGETQYF. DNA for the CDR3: TGCGCCAGCAGCATCCAGGGGGAGACCCAGTACTTC.

The CDR3, as DNA: TGTGCCAGCAGCGCGGGTGGCTCCTACAATGAGCAGTTCTTC. It codes for CASSAGGSYNEQFF. The chain combines TRBV11-3 with TRBJ2-1, with D perhaps TRBD2 (5 bases). The CDR3 loop spans 14 amino acids. Between the trimmed V and J ends, which lost 5 bases and 0 bases, there was a span of 8 bases. Germline V gives CDR1 SGHNT, CDR2 YENEEA.

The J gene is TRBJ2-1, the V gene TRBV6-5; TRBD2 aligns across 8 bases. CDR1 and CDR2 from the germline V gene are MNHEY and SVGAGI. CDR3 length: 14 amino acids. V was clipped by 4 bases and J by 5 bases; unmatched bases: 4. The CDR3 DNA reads TGTGCCAGCAGTTGGACTAGCCTAGACAATGAGCAGTTCTTC. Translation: CASSWTSLDNEQFF.

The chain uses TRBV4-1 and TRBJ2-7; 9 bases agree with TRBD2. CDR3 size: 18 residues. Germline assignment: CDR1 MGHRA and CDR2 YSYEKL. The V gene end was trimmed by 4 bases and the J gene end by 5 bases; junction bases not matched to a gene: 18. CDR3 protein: CASSPPDLLAGGPHEQYF. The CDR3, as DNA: TGCGCCAGCAGCCCCCCAGACCTCCTCGCGGGAGGGCCACACGAGCAGTACTTC.

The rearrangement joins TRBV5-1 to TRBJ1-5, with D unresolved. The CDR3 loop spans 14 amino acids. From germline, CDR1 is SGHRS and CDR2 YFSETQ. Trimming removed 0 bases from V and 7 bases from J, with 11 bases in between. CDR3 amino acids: CASSLGDNGQPQHF. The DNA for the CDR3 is TGCGCCAGCAGCTTGGGTGACAACGGCCAGCCCCAGCATTTT.

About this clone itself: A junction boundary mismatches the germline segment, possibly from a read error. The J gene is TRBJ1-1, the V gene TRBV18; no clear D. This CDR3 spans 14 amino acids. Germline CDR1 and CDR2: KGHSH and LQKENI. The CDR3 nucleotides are TGTGCCAGCTCCCCACGGGCACTAGACACTGAAGCTTTCTTT. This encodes CASSPRALDTEAFF.

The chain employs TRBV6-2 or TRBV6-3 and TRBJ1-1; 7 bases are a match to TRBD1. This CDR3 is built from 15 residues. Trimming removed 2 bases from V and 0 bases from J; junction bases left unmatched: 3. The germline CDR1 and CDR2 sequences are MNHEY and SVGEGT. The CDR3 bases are TGTGCCAGCAGTTACAGCCAGGGGGTGAACACTGAAGCTTTCTTT. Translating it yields CASSYSQGVNTEAFF.

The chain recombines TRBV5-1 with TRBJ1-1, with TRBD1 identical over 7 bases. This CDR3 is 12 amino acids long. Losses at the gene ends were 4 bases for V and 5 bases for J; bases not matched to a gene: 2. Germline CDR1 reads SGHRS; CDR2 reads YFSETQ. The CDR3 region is CASSATGTEAFF. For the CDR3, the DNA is TGCGCCAGCAGCGCGACAGGGACTGAAGCTTTCTTT.

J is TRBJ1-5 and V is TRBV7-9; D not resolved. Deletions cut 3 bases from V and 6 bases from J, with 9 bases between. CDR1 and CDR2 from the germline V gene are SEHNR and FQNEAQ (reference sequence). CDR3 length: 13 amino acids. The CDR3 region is CASSLYGLQPQHF. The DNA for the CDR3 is TGTGCCAGCAGCTTGTACGGACTTCAGCCCCAGCATTTT.

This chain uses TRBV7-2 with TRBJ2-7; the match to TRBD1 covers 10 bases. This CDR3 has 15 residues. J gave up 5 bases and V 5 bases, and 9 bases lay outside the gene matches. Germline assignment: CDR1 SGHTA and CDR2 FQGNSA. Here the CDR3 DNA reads TGTGCCAGCAGCCCTTCAGGGACAGGGGTTAACGAGCAGTACTTC. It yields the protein CASSPSGTGVNEQYF.

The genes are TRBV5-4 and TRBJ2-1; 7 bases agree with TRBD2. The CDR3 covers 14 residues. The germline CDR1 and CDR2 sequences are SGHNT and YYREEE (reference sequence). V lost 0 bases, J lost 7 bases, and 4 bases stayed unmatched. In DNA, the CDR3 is TGTGCCAGCAGCTTGGGGGCGGGAGTGAATGAGCAGTTCTTC. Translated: CASSLGAGVNEQFF.

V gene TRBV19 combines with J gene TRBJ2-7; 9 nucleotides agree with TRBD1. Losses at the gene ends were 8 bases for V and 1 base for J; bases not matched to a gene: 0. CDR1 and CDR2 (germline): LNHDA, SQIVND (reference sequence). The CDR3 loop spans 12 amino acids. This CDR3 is CASGQGSYEQYF. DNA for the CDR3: TGTGCCAGTGGACAGGGGTCCTACGAGCAGTACTTC.

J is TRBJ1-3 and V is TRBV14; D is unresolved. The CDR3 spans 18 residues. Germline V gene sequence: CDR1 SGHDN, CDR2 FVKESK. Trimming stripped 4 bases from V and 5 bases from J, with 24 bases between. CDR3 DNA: TGTGCCAGCAGCCCACCGTCGACCAGATGGGGAGTTCGAAACACCATATATTTT. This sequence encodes CASSPPSTRWGVRNTIYF.

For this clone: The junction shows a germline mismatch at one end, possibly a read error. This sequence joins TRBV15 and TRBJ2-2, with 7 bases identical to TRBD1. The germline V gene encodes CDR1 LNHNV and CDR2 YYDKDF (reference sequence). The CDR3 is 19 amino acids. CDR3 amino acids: CATRRARVRVKGATGELFF. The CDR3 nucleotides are TGTGCCACCAGGAGAGCAAGGGTACGCGTGAAGGGGGCGACCGGGGAGCTGTTTTTT.

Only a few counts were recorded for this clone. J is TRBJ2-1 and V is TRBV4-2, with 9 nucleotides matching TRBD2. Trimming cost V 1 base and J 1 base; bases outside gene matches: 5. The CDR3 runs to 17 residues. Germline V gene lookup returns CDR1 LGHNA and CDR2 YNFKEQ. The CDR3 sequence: CASSQVKLAGSYNEQFF. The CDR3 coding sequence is TGTGCCAGCAGCCAAGTAAAGCTAGCGGGGTCCTACAATGAGCAGTTCTTC.

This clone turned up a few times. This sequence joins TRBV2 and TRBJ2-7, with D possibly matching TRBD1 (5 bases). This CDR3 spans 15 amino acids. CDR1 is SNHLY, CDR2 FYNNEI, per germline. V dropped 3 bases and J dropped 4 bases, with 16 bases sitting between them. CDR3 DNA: TGTGCCAGCAGTGAGTCCCGGGCAGGGAATTACGAGCAGTACTTC. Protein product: CASSESRAGNYEQYF. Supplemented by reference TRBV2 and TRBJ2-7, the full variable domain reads EPEVTQTPSHQVTQMGQEVILRCVPISNHLYFYWYRQILGQKVEFLVSFYNNEISEKSEIFDDQFSVERPDGSNFTLKIRSTKLEDSAMYFCASSESRAGNYEQYFGPGTRLTVT.

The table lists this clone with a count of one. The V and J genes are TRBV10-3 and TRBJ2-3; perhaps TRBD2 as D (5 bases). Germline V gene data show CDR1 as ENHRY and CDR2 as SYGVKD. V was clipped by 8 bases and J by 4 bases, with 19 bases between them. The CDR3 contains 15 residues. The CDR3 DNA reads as TGTGCCATCGCCGGGAATACCCCTGAGCCAGATACGCAGTATTTT. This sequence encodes CAIAGNTPEPDTQYF.